These T cell receptor beta chains were read from a single sample in a study of vaccination and CD4 T cells after COVID-19. MiXCR was run by TCRdb on the PCR reads, yielding one entry per CDR3 protein. Here the sample spans roughly 20,000 distinct CDR3 sequences, about half being singletons. These receptors' antigens are unknown. The sequences come from CD4+ T cells from blood, cultured in vitro, collected before SARS-CoV-2 vaccination. The receptors were gathered from a human donor who had recovered from COVID-19. Each CDR3 is given with its conserved first and last residue. Some rows have no size entry. The others give once, few or many, or a class for an expanded clone.

J gene: TRBJ2-5
clone size: -
V gene: TRBV6-2/TRBV6-3
CDR3 protein: CASSFALQGSETQYF

J gene: TRBJ2-2
clone size: -
V gene: TRBV6-1
CDR3 protein: CASRADRGHGELFF

J gene: TRBJ1-2
clone size: few
V gene: TRBV7-3
CDR3 protein: CASSPDRNYGYTF

J gene: TRBJ2-1
clone size: -
V gene: TRBV6-5
CDR3 protein: CASSYSGGGPPYNEQFF

J gene: TRBJ1-5
clone size: few
V gene: TRBV15
CDR3 protein: CATSRYTGVGNQPQHF

J gene: TRBJ1-2
clone size: once
V gene: TRBV25-1
CDR3 protein: CASSSRGIDGYTF

J gene: TRBJ2-2
clone size: -
V gene: TRBV6-2/TRBV6-3
CDR3 protein: CASSYSGGRELFF

J gene: TRBJ1-6
clone size: -
V gene: TRBV9
CDR3 protein: CASSVGAGGSMGSPLHF

J gene: TRBJ1-4
clone size: -
V gene: TRBV7-9
CDR3 protein: CASSLEQGGKLFF

J gene: TRBJ1-2
clone size: -
V gene: TRBV12-5
CDR3 protein: CASGLTGASNFNYGYTF

J gene: TRBJ1-3
clone size: once
V gene: TRBV6-1
CDR3 protein: CASSRNSLQSGNTIYF

J gene: -
clone size: -
V gene: TRBV5-4
CDR3 protein: CASSLDQGLSETQYF

J gene: TRBJ1-6
clone size: few
V gene: TRBV6-1
CDR3 protein: CASSAGGGNSPLHF

J gene: TRBJ1-1
clone size: -
V gene: TRBV27
CDR3 protein: CASSGTARNTEAFF

J gene: TRBJ2-4
clone size: -
V gene: TRBV27
CDR3 protein: CASSLGPGQGPNIQYF

J gene: TRBJ1-2
clone size: -
V gene: TRBV20-1
CDR3 protein: CSARRGQDEYGYTF

J gene: TRBJ1-2
clone size: few
V gene: TRBV6-2/TRBV6-3
CDR3 protein: CASSYSAAYGYTF

J gene: TRBJ1-6
clone size: -
V gene: TRBV12-3/TRBV12-4
CDR3 protein: CASRPTGRNSPLHF

J gene: TRBJ2-5
clone size: -
V gene: TRBV20-1
CDR3 protein: CSASLSEETQYF

J gene: TRBJ1-5
clone size: once
V gene: TRBV30
CDR3 protein: CAWSRLGRNQPQHF

J gene: TRBJ2-5
clone size: few
V gene: TRBV20-1
CDR3 protein: CSARDTKGYQETQYF

J gene: TRBJ2-2
clone size: -
V gene: TRBV10-3
CDR3 protein: CAISGDRNTGELFF

J gene: TRBJ2-1
clone size: -
V gene: TRBV7-2
CDR3 protein: CASSPRLEQFF

J gene: TRBJ1-2
clone size: once
V gene: TRBV19
CDR3 protein: CASSIDGSRGNYGYTF

J gene: TRBJ2-7
clone size: -
V gene: TRBV20-1
CDR3 protein: CSAQDARSTHEQYF

J gene: TRBJ1-2
clone size: few
V gene: TRBV6-5
CDR3 protein: CASSFSGNYGYTF

J gene: TRBJ2-1
clone size: -
V gene: TRBV5-6
CDR3 protein: CASSFRTATYNEQFF

J gene: TRBJ1-1
clone size: -
V gene: TRBV7-2
CDR3 protein: CASSPSAGRGRGTEAFF

J gene: TRBJ1-1
clone size: -
V gene: TRBV27
CDR3 protein: CASSLGRGLDTEAFF

J gene: TRBJ2-3
clone size: few
V gene: TRBV10-3
CDR3 protein: CAISPSGRATDTQYF

J gene: TRBJ2-5
clone size: -
V gene: TRBV6-1
CDR3 protein: CANLGETQYF

J gene: TRBJ1-5
clone size: few
V gene: TRBV5-8
CDR3 protein: CASSSQGAVQPQHF

J gene: TRBJ2-5
clone size: -
V gene: TRBV7-2
CDR3 protein: CASSLVQGISQETQYF

J gene: TRBJ2-7
clone size: -
V gene: TRBV30
CDR3 protein: CAWSSGGVYEQYF

J gene: TRBJ1-5
clone size: few
V gene: TRBV24-1
CDR3 protein: CATATDNQPQHF

J gene: TRBJ1-1
clone size: few
V gene: TRBV7-6
CDR3 protein: CASSPAMEQRNTEAFF

J gene: TRBJ2-3
clone size: -
V gene: TRBV11-3
CDR3 protein: CASSLGLAAGTDTQYF

J gene: TRBJ2-2
clone size: -
V gene: TRBV24-1
CDR3 protein: CATSERTGVGELFF

J gene: TRBJ2-1
clone size: -
V gene: TRBV7-9
CDR3 protein: CASSLDGSSYNEQFF

J gene: TRBJ1-1
clone size: few
V gene: TRBV7-9
CDR3 protein: CASSPPGRMNTEAFF

J gene: TRBJ2-7
clone size: -
V gene: TRBV6-2/TRBV6-3
CDR3 protein: CASRTGGNEQYF

J gene: TRBJ1-1
clone size: few
V gene: TRBV27
CDR3 protein: CASSLAGQGGLNTEAFF

J gene: TRBJ1-2
clone size: -
V gene: TRBV27
CDR3 protein: CASSPGTGSNYGYTF

J gene: TRBJ1-1
clone size: once
V gene: TRBV2
CDR3 protein: CASSGPTGGNTEAFF

J gene: TRBJ1-2
clone size: -
V gene: TRBV20-1
CDR3 protein: CSARAMAVGYTF

J gene: TRBJ1-1
clone size: -
V gene: TRBV30
CDR3 protein: CAWSGEGEVWTFF

J gene: TRBJ2-1
clone size: -
V gene: TRBV7-9
CDR3 protein: CASSSSLAGNRDEQFF

J gene: TRBJ2-5
clone size: -
V gene: TRBV2
CDR3 protein: CASRSGLAGGRQETQYF

J gene: TRBJ1-5
clone size: -
V gene: TRBV29-1
CDR3 protein: CSVGEGVGQPQHF

J gene: TRBJ1-5
clone size: few
V gene: TRBV10-3
CDR3 protein: CAISESGLDQPQHF

J gene: TRBJ2-3
clone size: -
V gene: TRBV7-9
CDR3 protein: CASSLSVGSGRTDTQYF

J gene: TRBJ1-2
clone size: few
V gene: TRBV11-3
CDR3 protein: CASSLVPDYGYTF

J gene: TRBJ2-3
clone size: -
V gene: TRBV7-2
CDR3 protein: CASSRLAGGGDTQYF

J gene: TRBJ1-1
clone size: -
V gene: TRBV9
CDR3 protein: CASSATPQGGTEAFF

J gene: TRBJ1-1
clone size: -
V gene: TRBV2
CDR3 protein: CASSVRGVLTEAFF